These T cell receptor beta chains were read from a single sample in a study of shared clonotypes between healthy human individuals. TCRdb keeps only in-frame clones here, not all; method: immunoSEQ multiplex PCR. The table shows about 510,000 clones, with almost 80% occurring only once. Sequenced sample: PBMCs. The source is a woman in her thirties or forties in good health. Some clones in this sample may be carry-over from other donors' samples. Each CDR3 is given with its conserved first and last residue. Fields, in order: J gene, clone size, D gene, V gene, CDR3 protein, CDR3 DNA. A D gene is named only where the DNA matches it firmly. Expanded clones are given a class, and other clones once, few, many or no size at all.

j_call: TRBJ1-6
clone_size: .
d_call: .
v_call: TRBV28
cdr3_aa: CASGGTSGPGFPLHF
cdr3_nt: TGTGCCAGCGGCGGGACATCGGGCCCGGGCTTTCCCCTCCACTTT

j_call: TRBJ2-3
clone_size: .
d_call: .
v_call: TRBV4-3
cdr3_aa: CASSQGPSDTQYF
cdr3_nt: TGCGCCAGCAGCCAGGGACCGAGCGATACGCAGTATTTT

j_call: TRBJ2-7
clone_size: .
d_call: TRBD1
v_call: TRBV10-3
cdr3_aa: CATRGGSLAYEQYF
cdr3_nt: TGTGCCACCCGAGGGGGCTCCCTCGCCTACGAGCAGTACTTC

j_call: TRBJ1-1
clone_size: .
d_call: .
v_call: TRBV6-5
cdr3_aa: CASSYWGRGTEAFF
cdr3_nt: TGTGCCAGCAGTTACTGGGGCAGGGGCACTGAAGCTTTCTTT

j_call: TRBJ2-6
clone_size: .
d_call: .
v_call: TRBV30
cdr3_aa: CAWSWGSRAGANVLTF
cdr3_nt: TGTGCCTGGAGCTGGGGGAGTAGGGCAGGGGCCAACGTCCTGACTTTC

j_call: TRBJ2-3
clone_size: .
d_call: .
v_call: TRBV6-5
cdr3_aa: CASSYSGSDTQYF
cdr3_nt: TGTGCCAGCAGTTACTCGGGATCAGATACGCAGTATTTT

j_call: TRBJ2-7
clone_size: .
d_call: TRBD2
v_call: TRBV5-1
cdr3_aa: CASSDPSGRTYEQYF
cdr3_nt: TGCGCCAGCAGCGACCCTAGCGGAAGAACCTACGAGCAGTACTTC

j_call: TRBJ2-3
clone_size: once
d_call: TRBD2
v_call: TRBV19
cdr3_aa: CASSMSGKVDTQYF
cdr3_nt: TGTGCCAGTAGTATGAGCGGGAAGGTAGATACGCAGTATTTT

j_call: TRBJ2-1
clone_size: once
d_call: TRBD2
v_call: TRBV18
cdr3_aa: CASSPQVGGYYNEQFF
cdr3_nt: TGTGCCAGCTCACCACAGGTGGGAGGGTACTACAATGAGCAGTTCTTC

j_call: TRBJ2-1
clone_size: few
d_call: TRBD2
v_call: TRBV6-4
cdr3_aa: CASSFGLAGGDNEQFF
cdr3_nt: TGTGCCAGCAGCTTCGGACTAGCGGGAGGGGACAATGAGCAGTTCTTC

j_call: TRBJ2-7
clone_size: .
d_call: TRBD2
v_call: TRBV9
cdr3_aa: CASSGGLADEQYF
cdr3_nt: TGTGCCAGCAGCGGAGGACTAGCGGACGAGCAGTACTTC

j_call: TRBJ2-7
clone_size: few
d_call: .
v_call: TRBV28
cdr3_aa: CASSLGIVYEQYF
cdr3_nt: TGTGCCAGCAGTTTGGGGATAGTCTACGAGCAGTACTTC

j_call: TRBJ1-1
clone_size: .
d_call: TRBD1
v_call: TRBV7-3
cdr3_aa: CASSPNRGRGTEAFF
cdr3_nt: TGTGCCAGCAGCCCCAACAGGGGGCGAGGCACTGAAGCTTTCTTT

j_call: TRBJ1-1
clone_size: .
d_call: .
v_call: TRBV6-1
cdr3_aa: CASSEAVGGGTEAFF
cdr3_nt: TGTGCCAGCAGTGAAGCGGTGGGCGGCGGCACTGAAGCTTTCTTT

j_call: TRBJ2-5
clone_size: .
d_call: TRBD1
v_call: TRBV5-1
cdr3_aa: CASRGTGGLLGETQYF
cdr3_nt: TGCGCCAGCAGAGGGACAGGGGGCCTGTTAGGAGAGACCCAGTACTTC

j_call: TRBJ2-5
clone_size: once
d_call: TRBD2
v_call: TRBV11-2
cdr3_aa: CASSLVGLVETQYF
cdr3_nt: TGTGCCAGCAGCTTGGTGGGACTAGTGGAGACCCAGTACTTC

j_call: TRBJ1-5
clone_size: .
d_call: .
v_call: TRBV6-1
cdr3_aa: CASSEGQGSNQPQHF
cdr3_nt: TGTGCCAGCAGTGAAGGCCAGGGGAGCAATCAGCCCCAGCATTTT

j_call: TRBJ1-3
clone_size: .
d_call: .
v_call: TRBV15
cdr3_aa: CATSRDPGAGNTIYF
cdr3_nt: TGTGCCACCAGCAGAGATCCCGGGGCCGGAAACACCATATATTTT

j_call: TRBJ1-3
clone_size: .
d_call: .
v_call: TRBV7-9
cdr3_aa: CASSSGLTGNTIYF
cdr3_nt: TGTGCCAGCAGCTCCGGGCTTACTGGAAACACCATATATTTT

j_call: TRBJ2-7
clone_size: .
d_call: .
v_call: TRBV5-1
cdr3_aa: CASSLGAQNYEQYF
cdr3_nt: TGCGCCAGCAGCTTAGGCGCACAGAACTACGAGCAGTACTTC

j_call: TRBJ1-4
clone_size: many
d_call: .
v_call: TRBV9
cdr3_aa: CASSVVRATNATNEKLFF
cdr3_nt: TGTGCCAGCAGCGTAGTAAGGGCCACCAATGCAACTAATGAAAAACTGTTTTTT

j_call: TRBJ2-3
clone_size: .
d_call: TRBD2
v_call: TRBV19
cdr3_aa: CASSITSGSTDTQYF
cdr3_nt: TGTGCCAGTAGCATCACTAGCGGCAGCACAGATACGCAGTATTTT

j_call: TRBJ1-6
clone_size: .
d_call: .
v_call: TRBV6-6
cdr3_aa: CASSYSGPGTYSPLHF
cdr3_nt: TGTGCCAGCAGTTACTCCGGCCCCGGAACCTATTCACCCCTCCACTTT

j_call: TRBJ2-7
clone_size: .
d_call: TRBD1
v_call: TRBV5-4
cdr3_aa: CASSLAPGQGAYEQYF
cdr3_nt: TGTGCCAGCAGCTTGGCCCCGGGACAGGGAGCCTACGAGCAGTACTTC

j_call: TRBJ1-1
clone_size: .
d_call: TRBD1
v_call: TRBV11-2
cdr3_aa: CASSSVTGSDTEAFF
cdr3_nt: TGTGCCAGCAGCTCCGTGACAGGGAGTGACACTGAAGCTTTCTTT

j_call: TRBJ2-2
clone_size: .
d_call: .
v_call: TRBV28
cdr3_aa: CASSSRGLAGELFF
cdr3_nt: TGTGCCAGCAGTTCCAGGGGACTCGCCGGGGAGCTGTTTTTT

j_call: TRBJ2-7
clone_size: once
d_call: TRBD2
v_call: TRBV10-3
cdr3_aa: CAIGAGVYEQYF
cdr3_nt: TGTGCCATCGGGGCGGGAGTGTACGAGCAGTACTTC

j_call: TRBJ2-7
clone_size: once
d_call: .
v_call: TRBV20-1
cdr3_aa: CSAREAYEQYF
cdr3_nt: TGCAGTGCTAGAGAAGCCTACGAGCAGTACTTC

j_call: TRBJ1-2
clone_size: .
d_call: .
v_call: TRBV10-3
cdr3_aa: CAISESYSANYGYTF
cdr3_nt: TGTGCCATCAGTGAGTCCTACAGTGCTAACTATGGCTACACCTTC

j_call: TRBJ2-1
clone_size: .
d_call: TRBD1
v_call: TRBV4-2
cdr3_aa: CASSSRQGVENEQFF
cdr3_nt: TGTGCCAGCAGCTCACGACAGGGGGTCGAAAATGAGCAGTTCTTC

j_call: TRBJ2-7
clone_size: .
d_call: TRBD1
v_call: TRBV4-3
cdr3_aa: CASSQTGGLYEQYF
cdr3_nt: TGCGCCAGCAGCCAAACAGGGGGCTTGTACGAGCAGTACTTC

j_call: TRBJ2-5
clone_size: .
d_call: .
v_call: TRBV2
cdr3_aa: CVSSDRGETQYF
cdr3_nt: TGTGTCAGCAGTGATAGGGGAGAGACCCAGTACTTC

j_call: TRBJ2-7
clone_size: .
d_call: TRBD2
v_call: TRBV7-2
cdr3_aa: CASSFSSGPSYEQYF
cdr3_nt: TGTGCCAGCAGTTTTTCTAGCGGGCCGTCCTACGAGCAGTACTTC

j_call: TRBJ2-1
clone_size: .
d_call: .
v_call: TRBV11-3
cdr3_aa: CASSPRIGEQFF
cdr3_nt: TGTGCCAGCAGCCCCCGTATCGGTGAGCAGTTCTTC

j_call: TRBJ2-6
clone_size: .
d_call: .
v_call: TRBV5-6
cdr3_aa: CASSKGDLSGANVLTF
cdr3_nt: TGTGCCAGCAGCAAGGGGGACCTCTCTGGGGCCAACGTCCTGACTTTC